Described below is a single T cell receptor beta chain sequence and its context. Its binding antigen is unknown. No base-level quality is on record; no much larger clone is a single base apart. TCR CDR3 regions were amplified from genomic DNA by multiplex PCR using the deep immunoSEQ assay. Extracted genomic DNA from each cell subset was spread evenly across all wells of several immunoSEQ 96-well plates, with each plate serving as a replicate. Each replicate PCR for sorted subsets received roughly 0.2 ug genomic DNA, equal to roughly 29,000 T cell genomes. The purified libraries were quantified using a Qubit 3.0 fluorometer, sized with a Bioanalyzer 2100, and then quantified again using the KAPA Library Quantification kit. A separate single-read 150-cycle Illumina NextSeq 550 flow cell was used to sequence each immunoSEQ 96-well plate. The published analysis was carried out like this. Because the immunoSEQ output held only junctional sequences and lacked quality scores, the filtering could not match the filtering applied to full-length reads. Sequences were annotated with PyIR, a Python wrapper for IgBLAST v1.9, using IMGT germline references to assign V/J genes and CDR3. Reads were removed for weak V/J assignments (E-value above 1e-6), missing CDR3, stop codons, out-of-frame junctions, or ambiguous translated residues. A V3J clonotype was defined by an identical inferred V gene, J gene, and CDR3 amino acid sequence. To compute the percentage overlap between repertoires, the number of shared unique clonotypes was divided by the size of the smaller repertoire. RTK rarefaction, the Chao1 estimator, and Recon v2.1 estimates of unobserved clonotypes were used to assess repertoire richness. Generation probabilities for all TCRbeta clonotypes obtained by the gDNA method from several donors were computed using OLGA. Held by TCRdb, this immuneACCESS table contains in-frame sequences only and omits some clones. Under half of the omission traces to an unresolved V gene where checked; the cause of the rest is unknown. V, J and clone size are taken as reported in that table, and D and trimming were inferred from the DNA itself. The sample has about 2 million clones on record, roughly 94% of them singletons. The ten biggest clones cover 1.2% of the sample.

This record belongs to a study of shared clonotypes between healthy human individuals (dated by TCRdb to the early 2020s). Background on the whole study: Three men and a couple of women, aged 18 to 49 years, made up the cohort. For each donor, CD4 naive and CD4 memory were each run on three plates, CD8 naive on two plates, and CD8 memory on one plate. Blood TCR repertoires of roughly 5 healthy adults were deeply sequenced to estimate repertoire size and the extent of clonotype sharing between individuals. To increase sequencing depth and limit assay-specific biases, TCR repertoire library preparation and sequencing were carried out by different laboratories using diverse techniques. Between about 0.8 and 9 billion PBMCs per donor were obtained by leukapheresis. Paper-wide results and their limitations: Around 5% of naive CD4, around 4% of naive CD8, about 2.1% of memory CD4, and less than 0.45% of memory CD8 clonotypes were shared across a few donors. Rarefaction of sorted-subset datasets indicated incomplete sequencing despite the large sequencing depth. Sampling was restricted to blood, and TCR repertoires in tissue are likely to differ from TCR repertoires in blood. Because the study included only a small number of donors, the genetic and exposure-history diversity represented was limited. Higher generation probabilities were observed for clonotypes shared by all four sorted-subset donors than for non-shared clonotypes. Larger estimated clonotype richness was generally found for naive subsets than for memory subsets. Pairwise subsampling led to the expectation that sequencing depth would affect the degree of clonotype sharing among donors.

From cysteine to phenylalanine, the CDR3 is 17 amino acids long. The read is trimmed to its CDR3 DNA, 51 bases read in frame from base 1. The germline V gene sets CDR1 to SGHVS and CDR2 to FNYEAQ. The germline V end is reduced by 5 bases and the J end by 5 bases; junction bases left unmatched: 7. CD8 naive samples were obtained by positive selection for CCR7 among CD45RO-negative cells, yielding a CD45RA+CCR7+ population from which TemRA cells were excluded. Healthy HIV-negative adults with no recently reported acute infections or vaccinations were included as donors. Only Caucasian adults living in Nashville, Tennessee, USA were represented among the donors. Blood was collected by leukapheresis, and PBMCs were isolated by Ficoll-Histopaque density gradient centrifugation and then cryopreserved in liquid nitrogen vapor phase. Purity and quantity of every magnetically sorted T cell population were checked by analytical flow cytometry. Genomic DNA was isolated from every sorted fraction and measured by UV absorbance on a Nanodrop 2000c.

Material for sequencing was naive CD8+ T cells sorted from blood. The cell subset or site label of this sample denotes: CD45RA+CCR7+. The sequence joins TRBV7-6 to TRBJ2-1, with TRBD2 matching 15 junction bases. The source is a man aged 18 to 30 in good health. The CDR3 sequence is CASSPGLAGGPNNEQFF. The DNA sequence follows: TGTGCCAGCAGCCCCGGACTAGCGGGAGGGCCGAACAATGAGCAGTTCTTC. Supplemented by the reference TRBV7-6 and TRBJ2-1 proteins around the CDR3, the complete variable domain is GAGVSQSPRYKVTKRGQDVALRCDPISGHVSLYWYRQALGQGPEFLTYFNYEAQQDKSGLPNDRFSAERPEGSISTLTIQRTEQRDSAMYRCASSPGLAGGPNNEQFFGPGTRLTVL.